The 27 T cell receptor beta chains in this list originate from one sample, sequenced in a study of T-cell reconstitution after alpha-beta-depleted transplantation in children. Unique molecular identifiers were used to barcode this TCRbeta library. TCRdb used MiXCR to reprocess the PCR reads, holding one entry per CDR3 protein. The table includes approximately 430,000 distinct CDR3 sequences, roughly 15% detected once. The sequenced sample was PBMCs, mostly from graft donor cells, obtained 360 days after TCRalphabeta/CD19-depleted stem cell transplant. The origin of the receptors is a boy younger than two who had a stem cell transplant for Wiskott-Aldrich syndrome, so the T cells may come from the graft donor.

This clonotype was counted a few times. The gene calls are TRBV20-1 and TRBJ2-3, with 10 bases that match TRBD1. After removal of 3 bases from V and 5 bases from J, the junction contained 5 bases not matched to a gene. The germline V gene encodes CDR1 DFQATT and CDR2 SNEGSKA (reference sequence). CDR3 length: 14 amino acids. CDR3 nucleotides: TGCAGTGCTAGGGGGGGACAGGGGAAAGATACGCAGTATTTT. Its translation: CSARGGQGKDTQYF.

The chain is built from TRBV7-2 and TRBJ2-3, with D hard to call. Trimming cost V 0 bases and J 0 bases, with 10 bases left between them. Germline CDR1 reads SGHTA; CDR2 reads FQGNSA. The CDR3 spans 16 residues. The CDR3 loop is CASSLAHWGSTDTQYF. CDR3 sequence (DNA): TGTGCCAGCAGCTTAGCCCACTGGGGAAGCACAGATACGCAGTATTTT.

The J gene is TRBJ2-1, the V gene TRBV6-5; TRBD2 matches 8 bases. V lost 1 base and J lost 7; bases outside the gene matches: 9. This CDR3 region has 16 residues. Germline values: CDR1 MNHEY, CDR2 SVGAGI. The CDR3 sequence: CASSYLRTGGGNEQFF. CDR3 bases: TGTGCCAGCAGTTACTTAAGGACGGGGGGGGGTAATGAGCAGTTCTTC.

The V and J genes are TRBV11-3 and TRBJ2-5; tentatively, D is TRBD2 (5 bases). The CDR3 contains 13 residues. V was clipped by 5 bases and J by 3 bases, with 10 bases between them. The germline gives CDR1 SGHNT, CDR2 YENEEA. The CDR3 sequence is CASSVSAEETQYF. Written as DNA, the CDR3 is TGTGCCAGCAGCGTATCAGCGGAAGAGACCCAGTACTTC.

The chain employs TRBV20-1 and TRBJ2-2; TRBD1 agrees at 10 bases. CDR1 is DFQATT and CDR2 is SNEGSKA in the germline V gene (reference sequence). Trimming took 0 bases from V and 5 from J; bases not matched to a gene: 6. The CDR3 extends over 16 amino acids. This CDR3 is CSARDLGTGETGELFF. The CDR3 DNA follows: TGCAGTGCTAGAGATCTCGGGACAGGGGAAACCGGGGAGCTGTTTTTT.

This clonotype was counted a few times. The V gene is TRBV3-1, the J gene TRBJ2-5; D is uncertain. The length of the CDR3 is 13 residues. With 1 base removed from V and 5 bases from J, the gap between germline ends came to 8 bases. CDR1 and CDR2 from the germline V gene are LGHDT and YNNKEL (reference sequence). CDR3 amino acids: CASSQALKETQYF. The DNA for the CDR3 is TGTGCCAGCAGCCAAGCCCTCAAGGAGACCCAGTACTTC.

About this clonotype: One end of the junction varies from germline; a read error may be responsible. The rearrangement links TRBV11-3 to TRBJ2-2; D unresolved. CDR1 SGHNT and CDR2 YENEEA come from the germline V gene. The CDR3 has 17 residues. The chain's CDR3 is CAGSLVSGLSNTGELFF. The CDR3, as DNA: TGTGCCGGCAGCTTAGTCAGTGGCCTTTCGAACACCGGGGAGCTGTTTTTT.

This rearrangement joins TRBV4-1 to TRBJ1-4; 8 bases align to TRBD1. The CDR3 is 15 amino acids. Germline V lookup: CDR1 MGHRA, CDR2 YSYEKL. J was trimmed by 6 bases and V by 5 bases; bases with no gene match: 8. The CDR3 sequence is CASSATGARDEKLFF. CDR3 nucleotide sequence: TGCGCCAGCAGCGCGACAGGGGCTAGGGATGAAAAACTGTTTTTT.

This clonotype was counted a few times. The chain links TRBV20-1 to TRBJ2-7; D call uncertain. The germline CDR1 and CDR2 sequences are DFQATT and SNEGSKA (reference sequence). The CDR3 is 11 amino acids. V was shortened by 5 bases and J by 3 bases, with 8 bases between the two germline ends. CDR3 DNA: TGCAGTGCTGGCTGGGTCTACGAGCAGTACTTC. This translates into CSAGWVYEQYF.

This clonotype was observed a few times. V gene TRBV12-3 or TRBV12-4 combines with J gene TRBJ1-1; no clear D gene. V was trimmed by 7 bases and J by 6 bases, leaving 15 bases between them. This CDR3 is 13 amino acids long. The CDR3 coding sequence is TGTGCCAGCACCGAGACCGAAACCGCTGAAGCTTTCTTT. Residues: CASTETETAEAFF.

This clonotype turned up a few times. The J gene is TRBJ2-3, the V gene TRBV7-2; 8 bases fit TRBD1. Germline values: CDR1 SGHTA, CDR2 FQGNSA. The length of the CDR3 is 15 residues. Losses at the gene ends were 0 bases for V and 5 bases for J; bases not matched to a gene: 4. CDR3 loop: CASSLAGQGGDTQYF. The DNA of the CDR3 is TGTGCCAGCAGCTTAGCAGGACAGGGAGGAGATACGCAGTATTTT.

This chain links TRBV5-1 with TRBJ2-1, with D maybe TRBD2 (7 bases). CDR1 and CDR2 (germline): SGHRS, YFSETQ. This CDR3 is built from 16 residues. With 4 bases removed from V and 0 bases from J, the gap between germline ends came to 14 bases. In nucleotides, the CDR3 is TGCGCCAGCAGCCCCCGGGGGGCCCCCTCCTACAATGAGCAGTTCTTC. The encoded protein is CASSPRGAPSYNEQFF.

The table lists this clonotype with a few counts. The chain has TRBV20-1 and TRBJ2-5, with TRBD2 identical over 10 bases. The CDR3 runs 14 residues. V was clipped by 5 bases and J by 4 bases; unmatched bases: 7. Germline CDR1 DFQATT, CDR2 SNEGSKA (reference sequence). The CDR3 protein is CSAFSGREGETQYF. DNA of the CDR3: TGCAGTGCTTTCAGCGGGAGGGAGGGAGAGACCCAGTACTTC.

This clonotype was seen more than once but under ten times. The chain couples TRBV5-1 to TRBJ1-2; 8 nucleotides line up with TRBD1. Germline lookup yields CDR1 SGHRS and CDR2 YFSETQ. The trim removed 6 bases at V and 4 bases at J, leaving 5 bases unmatched. This CDR3 comprises 13 residues. CDR3 protein: CASTGQGGYGYTF. The CDR3 nucleotides read TGCGCCAGCACAGGACAGGGTGGCTATGGCTACACCTTC. Full variable domain (rest looked up from reference TRBV5-1 and TRBJ1-2): KAGVTQTPRYLIKTRGQQVTLSCSPISGHRSVSWYQQTPGQGLQFLFEYFSETQRNKGNFPGRFSGRQFSNSRSEMNVSTLELGDSALYLCASTGQGGYGYTFGSGTRLTVV.

The chain combines TRBV20-1 with TRBJ2-1; 11 bases agree with TRBD2. This CDR3 comprises 14 residues. The germline V gene has CDR1 DFQATT and CDR2 SNEGSKA (reference sequence). V was clipped by 5 bases and J by 6 bases; unmatched bases: 6. DNA for the CDR3: TGCAGTGCTCCCCGACTAGCGGGACTCAATGAGCAGTTCTTC. It encodes CSAPRLAGLNEQFF.

In this sample, this clonotype turned up a few times. The chain links TRBV4-3 to TRBJ2-7; TRBD2 agrees at 11 bases. There are 17 residues in the CDR3. V shed 1 base, J shed 2 bases, and the junction held 7 bases outside the gene matches. The germline CDR1 and CDR2 sequences are LGHNA and YSLEER. Here the CDR3 reads CASSQAPRLAGTYEQYF. The CDR3 DNA reads as TGCGCCAGCAGCCAAGCTCCTCGACTAGCGGGGACCTACGAGCAGTACTTC.

The rearrangement links TRBV10-3 to TRBJ2-3, with D maybe TRBD2 (6 bases). Germline CDR1 ENHRY, CDR2 SYGVKD. The CDR3 totals 14 residues. V lost 6 bases to trimming and J lost 6 bases, with 16 bases between them. The CDR3 sequence: CAISRLVGADTQYF. DNA for the CDR3: TGTGCCATCAGCCGACTAGTGGGCGCTGATACGCAGTATTTT.

The chain joins TRBV7-2 to TRBJ2-3; the D gene is possibly TRBD2 (5 bases). CDR3 length: 17 residues. The V end lost 4 bases, the J end lost 3 bases, and 20 bases lay between the germline ends. CDR1 and CDR2 from the germline V gene are SGHTA and FQGNSA. CDR3 loop: CASSSLTKSLTTDTQYF. CDR3 nucleotide sequence: TGTGCCAGCAGCTCCCTGACTAAGTCCCTGACTACAGATACGCAGTATTTT.

CDR3 residues: CASSGGTSGRNANEQFF. As DNA, the CDR3 is TGCGCCAGCAGCGGGGGGACTAGCGGGAGAAATGCGAATGAGCAGTTCTTC. The V and J genes are TRBV5-1 and TRBJ2-1; 14 positions match TRBD2. CDR1 SGHRS and CDR2 YFSETQ come from the germline V gene. Losses at the gene ends were 4 bases for V and 7 bases for J; bases not matched to a gene: 10. CDR3 length: 17 residues.

The chain joins TRBV9 to TRBJ2-7; D ambiguous. CDR1 is SGDLS and CDR2 is YYNGEE in the germline V gene. The V end lost 4 bases, the J end lost 6 bases, and 20 bases lay between the germline ends. CDR3 size: 15 residues. The CDR3 region has the DNA TGTGCCAGCAGCTCGGATGAGGCCTTCTCCATCGAGCAGTACTTC. Translation: CASSSDEAFSIEQYF.

This clonotype was detected a few times. The V and J genes are TRBV5-5 and TRBJ2-7; weak D call: TRBD1 (6 bases). CDR3 length: 14 amino acids. Germline V lookup: CDR1 SGHKS, CDR2 YYEKEE (reference sequence). V dropped 3 bases and J dropped 3 bases, with 13 bases sitting between them. CDR3 protein: CASSSGHWSYEQYF. Here the CDR3 DNA reads TGTGCCAGCAGCTCGGGACACTGGAGCTACGAGCAGTACTTC.

Only a few counts were recorded for this clonotype. This sequence joins TRBV4-3 and TRBJ1-2; 7 bases match TRBD1. Germline V gives CDR1 LGHNA, CDR2 YSLEER. V lost 4 bases and J lost 6; bases outside the gene matches: 14. The CDR3 is 16 residues long. The CDR3 sequence: CASSREPTGFINGYTF. The CDR3 DNA reads as TGCGCCAGCAGCCGAGAACCGACAGGGTTTATCAATGGCTACACCTTC.

This clonotype has only a few counts. The V and J genes are TRBV2 and TRBJ2-4, with D unclear. Germline V gene sequence: CDR1 SNHLY, CDR2 FYNNEI. Trimming took off 3 bases at V and 0 bases at J, with 9 bases between the two ends. This CDR3 contains 15 residues. DNA of the CDR3: TGTGCCAGCAGTGATACCCACCTAGCCAAAAACATTCAGTACTTC. The encoded protein is CASSDTHLAKNIQYF. The full variable domain, rest sourced from reference TRBV2 and TRBJ2-4, is EPEVTQTPSHQVTQMGQEVILRCVPISNHLYFYWYRQILGQKVEFLVSFYNNEISEKSEIFDDQFSVERPDGSNFTLKIRSTKLEDSAMYFCASSDTHLAKNIQYFGAGTRLSVL.

The J gene is TRBJ2-3, the V gene TRBV4-3; 9 bases are shared with TRBD1. There are 18 residues in the CDR3. J was trimmed by 2 bases and V by 0 bases; bases with no gene match: 9. Germline-derived CDR1 and CDR2 are LGHNA and YSLEER. The CDR3: CASSQDHGQGKITDTQYF. The CDR3 coding sequence is TGCGCCAGCAGCCAAGATCACGGACAGGGGAAGATCACAGATACGCAGTATTTT.

There are a few counts of this clonotype. The CDR3 sequence: CASSLSLTGYNEQFF. CDR3 coding DNA: TGTGCCAGCAGTTTATCCCTGACAGGGTACAATGAGCAGTTCTTC. The chain links TRBV27 to TRBJ2-1; 7 bases match TRBD1. Looked up from germline, CDR1 is MNHEY and CDR2 is SMNVEV (reference sequence). V lost 0 bases to trimming and J lost 4 bases; unmatched junction nucleotides: 3. This CDR3 comprises 15 residues.

The rearrangement joins TRBV4-1 to TRBJ2-1; D gene ambiguous. Deletions cut 0 bases from V and 0 bases from J, with 9 bases between. Germline lookup yields CDR1 MGHRA and CDR2 YSYEKL. This CDR3 has 16 amino acids. The CDR3 protein is CASSQEGRSSYNEQFF. The CDR3 nucleotides read TGCGCCAGCAGCCAAGAAGGTCGAAGCTCCTACAATGAGCAGTTCTTC.

This chain links TRBV18 with TRBJ2-7; 7 bases match TRBD1. The CDR3 covers 14 residues. The germline gives CDR1 KGHSH, CDR2 LQKENI. With V trimmed by 2 bases and J by 3 bases, 4 bases remained unmatched. The chain's CDR3 is CASSPFGQVYEQYF. For the CDR3, the DNA is TGTGCCAGCTCACCATTTGGACAGGTCTACGAGCAGTACTTC.